A selection of T cell receptor beta chains follows, all from one sample in a study of cytomegalovirus exposure and HLA in healthy donors. Clones were read by immunoSEQ multiplex PCR, and TCRdb kept only the in-frame ones, dropping some. This sample's table reports about 120,000 clones. Sequenced material: PBMCs. These receptors were collected from a man aged 18-30 years in good health and CMV-seronegative. Both conserved end residues are part of each CDR3. Each record gives: J gene, V gene, CDR3 length, D gene, CDR3 protein, CDR3 DNA. A D gene is named only where the DNA matches it firmly.

J: TRBJ2-1
V: TRBV6-5
length: 13
D: TRBD1
CDR3: CATGQGFWNEQFF
DNA: TGTGCCACGGGACAGGGCTTTTGGAATGAGCAGTTCTTC

J: TRBJ1-3
V: TRBV19
length: 15
D: TRBD1
CDR3: CASRARDSSGNTIYF
DNA: TGTGCCAGTAGGGCCCGGGACAGCTCTGGAAACACCATATATTTT

J: TRBJ1-5
V: TRBV5-8
length: 15
D: TRBD1
CDR3: CASSWRGQGRQPQHF
DNA: TGTGCCAGCAGCTGGAGGGGACAGGGACGTCAGCCCCAGCATTTT

J: TRBJ2-7
V: TRBV19
length: 15
D: -
CDR3: CASSILGQESGEQYF
DNA: TGTGCCAGTAGTATCTTGGGGCAGGAATCCGGCGAGCAGTACTTC

J: TRBJ2-1
V: TRBV6-4
length: 15
D: -
CDR3: CASSVSALRSNEQFF
DNA: TGTGCCAGCAGTGTCTCGGCCCTTCGCAGCAATGAGCAGTTCTTC

J: TRBJ2-2
V: TRBV6-1
length: 21
D: TRBD1
CDR3: CASSEANLGRRTGGMTGELFF
DNA: TGTGCCAGCAGTGAAGCGAACCTAGGGAGACGGACAGGGGGTATGACCGGGGAGCTGTTTTTT

J: TRBJ2-7
V: TRBV13
length: 14
D: TRBD2
CDR3: CASSTAGGGYEQYF
DNA: TGTGCCAGCAGCACGGCGGGGGGAGGCTACGAGCAGTACTTC

J: TRBJ2-7
V: TRBV7-2
length: 15
D: -
CDR3: CASSLGLGAQYEQYF
DNA: TGTGCCAGCAGCTTAGGGTTAGGGGCGCAGTACGAGCAGTACTTC

J: TRBJ1-1
V: TRBV7-2
length: 12
D: -
CDR3: CASSLGAAAAFF
DNA: TGTGCCAGCAGCTTAGGAGCGGCTGCAGCTTTCTTT

J: TRBJ1-4
V: TRBV4-1
length: 16
D: TRBD1
CDR3: CASSHPIRKTPGDRDF
DNA: TGCGCCAGCAGCCATCCTATTAGGAAAACTCCGGGGGACAGAGATTTT

J: TRBJ2-2
V: TRBV30
length: 14
D: -
CDR3: CAGRNRAGTGELFF
DNA: TGTGCCGGAAGAAACAGGGCTGGTACCGGGGAGCTGTTTTTT

J: TRBJ2-7
V: TRBV7-6
length: 14
D: TRBD1
CDR3: CASSTGTGGREQYF
DNA: TGTGCCAGCAGCACCGGGACAGGGGGACGAGAGCAGTACTTC

J: TRBJ2-3
V: TRBV11-3
length: 12
D: -
CDR3: CASSRLADTQYF
DNA: TGTGCCAGCAGCCGACTGGCAGATACGCAGTATTTT

J: TRBJ1-2
V: TRBV5-5
length: 17
D: -
CDR3: CASSLAPGELSGHGYTF
DNA: TGTGCCAGCAGCTTGGCCCCAGGGGAGCTGTCCGGCCATGGCTACACCTTC

J: TRBJ2-6
V: TRBV19
length: 15
D: -
CDR3: CASNAGGSGANVLTF
DNA: TGTGCCAGTAATGCCGGGGGCTCTGGGGCCAACGTCCTGACTTTC

J: TRBJ1-5
V: TRBV19
length: 13
D: TRBD1
CDR3: CASRRGLGQPQHF
DNA: TGTGCCAGTAGGAGGGGGCTTGGACAGCCCCAGCATTTT

J: TRBJ2-3
V: TRBV25-1
length: 15
D: TRBD2
CDR3: CASSERGDSTDTQYF
DNA: TGTGCCAGCAGTGAACGGGGGGATAGCACAGATACGCAGTATTTT

J: TRBJ2-1
V: TRBV9
length: 14
D: -
CDR3: CASSVSTGGDEQFF
DNA: TGTGCCAGCAGCGTATCGACTGGGGGCGATGAGCAGTTCTTC

J: TRBJ1-2
V: TRBV7-9
length: 15
D: -
CDR3: CASVRQGSPWGGYTF
DNA: TGTGCCAGCGTACGGCAGGGGTCCCCTTGGGGGGGCTACACCTTC

J: TRBJ2-1
V: TRBV28
length: 19
D: TRBD2
CDR3: CASSLTVLRGGRRGNEQFF
DNA: TGTGCCAGCAGTTTAACCGTCTTAAGGGGCGGGAGAAGGGGCAATGAGCAGTTCTTC

J: TRBJ1-6
V: TRBV5-1
length: 15
D: TRBD1
CDR3: CASSFGQGGNSPLHF
DNA: TGCGCCAGCAGCTTCGGACAGGGAGGTAATTCACCCCTCCACTTT

J: TRBJ2-1
V: TRBV6-6
length: 14
D: TRBD2
CDR3: CATKLAVRGHEQFF
DNA: TGTGCCACCAAACTAGCGGTACGGGGTCATGAGCAGTTCTTC

J: TRBJ2-7
V: TRBV19
length: 15
D: TRBD1
CDR3: CASRQTTGGLNEQYF
DNA: TGTGCCAGTAGGCAAACAACAGGGGGCTTAAACGAGCAGTACTTC

J: TRBJ2-1
V: TRBV6-1
length: 15
D: TRBD1
CDR3: CASSEEQGGYNEQFF
DNA: TGTGCCAGCAGTGAGGAACAGGGGGGTTACAATGAGCAGTTCTTC

J: TRBJ1-3
V: TRBV5-1
length: 13
D: -
CDR3: CASTLESGNTIYF
DNA: TGCGCCAGCACCCTTGAGTCTGGAAACACCATATATTTT

J: TRBJ1-4
V: TRBV5-5
length: 15
D: TRBD1
CDR3: CASSFPGQSSEKLFF
DNA: TGTGCCAGCAGCTTTCCGGGACAGTCGAGTGAAAAACTGTTTTTT

J: TRBJ2-1
V: TRBV19
length: 13
D: -
CDR3: CASSTSSGSEQFF
DNA: TGTGCCAGTAGTACCTCGTCGGGTAGTGAGCAGTTCTTC

J: TRBJ2-1
V: TRBV7-9
length: 16
D: -
CDR3: CASSLAPGGSYNEQFF
DNA: TGTGCCAGCAGCTTAGCGCCCGGAGGCTCCTACAATGAGCAGTTCTTC

J: TRBJ2-7
V: TRBV28
length: 16
D: TRBD1
CDR3: CASSTTRQGPDYEQYF
DNA: TGTGCCAGCAGTACTACCCGACAGGGGCCGGACTACGAGCAGTACTTC

J: TRBJ2-7
V: TRBV6-1
length: 15
D: TRBD1
CDR3: CATLSPGTGHYEQYF
DNA: TGTGCCACTTTGAGTCCCGGGACAGGGCACTACGAGCAGTACTTC

J: TRBJ1-5
V: TRBV19
length: 13
D: TRBD1
CDR3: CASSDRVDQPQHF
DNA: TGTGCCAGTAGTGACAGGGTGGATCAGCCCCAGCATTTT

J: TRBJ2-6
V: TRBV28
length: 14
D: -
CDR3: CASLMSSGANVLTF
DNA: TGTGCCAGCCTAATGAGCTCTGGGGCCAACGTCCTGACTTTC

J: TRBJ2-7
V: TRBV19
length: 12
D: -
CDR3: CASSSQRYEQYF
DNA: TGTGCCAGTAGTTCCCAGCGGTACGAGCAGTACTTC

J: TRBJ2-7
V: TRBV30
length: 14
D: -
CDR3: CAWRRDSISYEQYF
DNA: TGTGCCTGGAGGCGGGACTCTATTTCCTACGAGCAGTACTTC

J: TRBJ2-7
V: TRBV13
length: 18
D: TRBD2
CDR3: CASSLRTSGRALGHEQYF
DNA: TGTGCCAGCAGCTTACGGACTAGCGGGAGGGCCCTGGGCCACGAGCAGTACTTC

J: TRBJ1-4
V: TRBV6-1
length: 14
D: TRBD1
CDR3: CASGQGVANEKLFF
DNA: TGTGCCAGCGGACAGGGGGTGGCTAATGAAAAACTGTTTTTT

J: TRBJ2-5
V: TRBV7-2
length: 14
D: TRBD1
CDR3: CASSYGTGKETQYF
DNA: TGTGCCAGCAGCTACGGGACAGGGAAGGAGACCCAGTACTTC

J: TRBJ2-7
V: TRBV2
length: 13
D: TRBD1
CDR3: CASIVGGSGEQYF
DNA: TGTGCCAGCATAGTAGGGGGCTCTGGAGAGCAGTACTTC

J: TRBJ1-2
V: TRBV19
length: 14
D: TRBD1
CDR3: CASSIGTANYGYTF
DNA: TGTGCCAGTAGTATTGGGACAGCAAACTATGGCTACACCTTC

J: TRBJ1-1
V: TRBV5-1
length: 14
D: -
CDR3: CASSLLRGLAEAFF
DNA: TGCGCCAGCAGCTTGCTCCGGGGACTGGCTGAAGCTTTCTTT

J: TRBJ2-7
V: TRBV9
length: 14
D: -
CDR3: CASSVGGLSHEQYF
DNA: TGTGCCAGCAGCGTAGGGGGACTTTCCCACGAGCAGTACTTC

J: TRBJ2-2
V: TRBV11-2
length: 16
D: TRBD2
CDR3: CASSSRGGRNTGELFF
DNA: TGTGCCAGCAGCTCACGGGGGGGCCGTAACACCGGGGAGCTGTTTTTT

J: TRBJ2-1
V: TRBV10-3
length: 17
D: TRBD2
CDR3: CAISSPATSGRANEQFF
DNA: TGTGCCATCTCTTCCCCCGCGACTAGCGGGAGGGCTAATGAGCAGTTCTTC

J: TRBJ1-4
V: TRBV9
length: 15
D: -
CDR3: CASSLSTGFNEKLFF
DNA: TGTGCCAGCAGCTTATCGACAGGCTTTAATGAAAAACTGTTTTTT